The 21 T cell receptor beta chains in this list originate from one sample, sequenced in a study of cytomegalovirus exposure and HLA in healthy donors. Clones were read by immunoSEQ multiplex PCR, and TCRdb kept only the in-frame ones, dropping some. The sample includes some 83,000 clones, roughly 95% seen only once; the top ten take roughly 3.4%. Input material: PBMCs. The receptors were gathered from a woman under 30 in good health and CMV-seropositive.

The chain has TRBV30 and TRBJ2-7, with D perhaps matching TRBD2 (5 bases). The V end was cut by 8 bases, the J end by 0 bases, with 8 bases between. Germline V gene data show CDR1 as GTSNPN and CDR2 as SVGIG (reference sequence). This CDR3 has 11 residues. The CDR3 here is CAHGVSYEQYF. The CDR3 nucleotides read TGTGCCCACGGGGTCTCCTACGAGCAGTACTTC.

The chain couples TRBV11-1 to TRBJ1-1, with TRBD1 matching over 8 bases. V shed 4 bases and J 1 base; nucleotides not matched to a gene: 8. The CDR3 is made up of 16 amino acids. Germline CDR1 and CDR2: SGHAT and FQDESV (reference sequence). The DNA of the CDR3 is TGTGCCAGCAGCTCCCGTCCCGGGACAGGGAACACTGAAGCTTTCTTT. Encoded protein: CASSSRPGTGNTEAFF.

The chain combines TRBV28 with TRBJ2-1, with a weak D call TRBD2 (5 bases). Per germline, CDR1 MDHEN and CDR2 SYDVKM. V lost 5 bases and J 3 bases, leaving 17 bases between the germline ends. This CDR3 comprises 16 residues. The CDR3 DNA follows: TGTGCCAGCAGTGCTTCGGACGCGAGGGACTACAATGAGCAGTTCTTC. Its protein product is CASSASDARDYNEQFF.

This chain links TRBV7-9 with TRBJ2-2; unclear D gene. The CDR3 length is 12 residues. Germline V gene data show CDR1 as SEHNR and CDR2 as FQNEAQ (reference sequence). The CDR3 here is CAIRLNTGELFF. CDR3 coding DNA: TGTGCAATCAGGTTGAACACCGGGGAGCTGTTTTTT.

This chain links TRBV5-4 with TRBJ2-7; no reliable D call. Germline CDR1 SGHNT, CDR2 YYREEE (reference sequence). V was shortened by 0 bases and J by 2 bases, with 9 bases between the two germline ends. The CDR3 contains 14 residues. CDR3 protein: CASSLVSIPYEQYF. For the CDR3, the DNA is TGTGCCAGCAGCTTGGTTTCAATTCCCTACGAGCAGTACTTC. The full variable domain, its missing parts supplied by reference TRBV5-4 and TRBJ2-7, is ETGVTQSPTHLIKTRGQQVTLRCSSQSGHNTVSWYQQALGQGPQFIFQYYREEENGRGNFPPRFSGLQFPNYSSELNVNALELDDSALYLCASSLVSIPYEQYFGPGTRLTVT.

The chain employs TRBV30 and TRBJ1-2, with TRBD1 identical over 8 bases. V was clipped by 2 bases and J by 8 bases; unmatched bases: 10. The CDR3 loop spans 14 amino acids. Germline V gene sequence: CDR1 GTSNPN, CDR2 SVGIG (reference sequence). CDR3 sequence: CAWSTTGTGGGYTF. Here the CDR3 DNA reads TGTGCCTGGAGTACCACCGGGACAGGAGGAGGCTACACCTTC.

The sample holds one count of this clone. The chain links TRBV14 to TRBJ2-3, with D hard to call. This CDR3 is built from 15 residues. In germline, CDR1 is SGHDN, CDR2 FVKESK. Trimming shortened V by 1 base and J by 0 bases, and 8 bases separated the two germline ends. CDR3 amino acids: CASSQGALSTDTQYF. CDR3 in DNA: TGTGCCAGCAGCCAAGGTGCACTTAGCACAGATACGCAGTATTTT.

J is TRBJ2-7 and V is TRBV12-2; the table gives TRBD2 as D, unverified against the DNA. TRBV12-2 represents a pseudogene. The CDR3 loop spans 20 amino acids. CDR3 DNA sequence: TGTGCAAGTCGCTTAGCGTATAGGACTAGCGGGAGGGCCGCCAACTACGAGCAGTACTTC. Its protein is CASRLAYRTSGRAANYEQYF.

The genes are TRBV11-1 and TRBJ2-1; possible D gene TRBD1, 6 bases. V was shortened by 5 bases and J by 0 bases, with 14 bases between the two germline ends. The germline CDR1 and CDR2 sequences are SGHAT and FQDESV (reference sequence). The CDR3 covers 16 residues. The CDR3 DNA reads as TGTGCCAGCAGCATCGACAGGCTGAGCTCCTACAATGAGCAGTTCTTC. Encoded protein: CASSIDRLSSYNEQFF.

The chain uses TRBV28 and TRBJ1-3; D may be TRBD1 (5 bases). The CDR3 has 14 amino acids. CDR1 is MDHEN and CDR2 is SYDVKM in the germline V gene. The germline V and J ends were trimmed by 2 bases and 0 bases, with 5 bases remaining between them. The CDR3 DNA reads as TGTGCCAGCAGTTTAACAGGCTCTGGAAACACCATATATTTT. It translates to CASSLTGSGNTIYF.

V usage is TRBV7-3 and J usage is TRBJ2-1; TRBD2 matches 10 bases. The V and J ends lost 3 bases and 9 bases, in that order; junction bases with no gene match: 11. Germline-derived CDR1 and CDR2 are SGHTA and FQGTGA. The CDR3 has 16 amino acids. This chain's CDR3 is CASSFSGGLLTGEQFF. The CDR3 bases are TGTGCCAGCAGCTTTAGCGGGGGGCTCTTAACGGGTGAGCAGTTCTTC.

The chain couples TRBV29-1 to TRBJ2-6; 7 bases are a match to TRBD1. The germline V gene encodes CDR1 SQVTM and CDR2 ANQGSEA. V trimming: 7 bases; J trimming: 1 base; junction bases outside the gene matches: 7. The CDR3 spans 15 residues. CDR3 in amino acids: CSARQGPSGANVLTF. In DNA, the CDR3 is TGCAGCGCGCGACAGGGTCCATCTGGGGCCAACGTCCTGACTTTC.

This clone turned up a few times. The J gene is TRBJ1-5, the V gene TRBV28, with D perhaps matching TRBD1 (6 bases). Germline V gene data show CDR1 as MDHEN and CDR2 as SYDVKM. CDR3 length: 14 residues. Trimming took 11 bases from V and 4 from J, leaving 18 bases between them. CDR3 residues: CAARAAGVNQPQHF. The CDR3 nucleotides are TGTGCCGCAAGGGCCGCAGGGGTAAATCAGCCCCAGCATTTT.

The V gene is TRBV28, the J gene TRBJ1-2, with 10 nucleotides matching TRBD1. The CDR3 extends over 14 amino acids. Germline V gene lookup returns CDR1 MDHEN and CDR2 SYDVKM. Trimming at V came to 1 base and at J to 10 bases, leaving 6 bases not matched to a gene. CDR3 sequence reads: CASSLFAGTGAYTF. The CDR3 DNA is TGTGCCAGCAGTTTATTTGCCGGGACAGGGGCCTACACCTTC.

The CDR3 sequence is CSAPVGDTQYF. Written as DNA, the CDR3 is TGCAGTGCTCCCGTCGGGGATACGCAGTATTTT. The chain is built from TRBV20-1 and TRBJ2-3; no definite D call. The CDR3 consists of 11 residues. The germline V gene encodes CDR1 DFQATT and CDR2 SNEGSKA (reference sequence). V lost 5 bases to trimming and J lost 6 bases, with 9 bases between them.

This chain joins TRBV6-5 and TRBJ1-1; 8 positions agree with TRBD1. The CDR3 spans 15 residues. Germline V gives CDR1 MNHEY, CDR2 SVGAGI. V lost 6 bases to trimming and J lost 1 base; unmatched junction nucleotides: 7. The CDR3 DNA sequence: TGTGCCAGCAGAAGAACCGGGACAGGGAACACTGAAGCTTTCTTT. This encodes CASRRTGTGNTEAFF.

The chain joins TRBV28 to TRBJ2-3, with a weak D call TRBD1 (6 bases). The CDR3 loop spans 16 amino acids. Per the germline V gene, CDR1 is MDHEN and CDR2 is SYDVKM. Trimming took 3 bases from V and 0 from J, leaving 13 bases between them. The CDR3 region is CASSFGIDRSTDTQYF. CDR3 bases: TGTGCCAGCAGTTTTGGTATCGACAGGAGCACAGATACGCAGTATTTT.

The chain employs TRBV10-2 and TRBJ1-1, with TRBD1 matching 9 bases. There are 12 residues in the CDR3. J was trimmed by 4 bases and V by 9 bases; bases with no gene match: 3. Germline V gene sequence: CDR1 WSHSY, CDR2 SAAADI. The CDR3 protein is CASTGGGTEAFF. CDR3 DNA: TGCGCCAGTACAGGGGGCGGCACTGAAGCTTTCTTT.

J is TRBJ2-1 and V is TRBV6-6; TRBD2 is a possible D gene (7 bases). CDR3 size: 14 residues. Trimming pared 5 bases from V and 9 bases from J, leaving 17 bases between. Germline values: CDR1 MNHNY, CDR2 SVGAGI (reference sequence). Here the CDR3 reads CASSVGSRGGEQFF. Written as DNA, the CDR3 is TGTGCCAGCAGTGTGGGGTCTAGGGGGGGTGAGCAGTTCTTC.

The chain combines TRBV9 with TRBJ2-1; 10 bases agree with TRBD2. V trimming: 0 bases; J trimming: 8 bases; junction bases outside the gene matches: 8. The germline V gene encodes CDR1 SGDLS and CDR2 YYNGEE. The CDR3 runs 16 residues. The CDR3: CASSVVGTSVSYEQFF. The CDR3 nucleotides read TGTGCCAGCAGCGTAGTTGGGACTAGCGTTTCATATGAGCAGTTCTTC.

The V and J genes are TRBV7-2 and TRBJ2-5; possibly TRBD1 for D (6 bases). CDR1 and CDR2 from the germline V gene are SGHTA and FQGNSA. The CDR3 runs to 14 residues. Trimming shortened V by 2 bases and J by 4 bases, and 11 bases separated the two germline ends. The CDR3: CASSLSRGSETQYF. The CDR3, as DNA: TGTGCCAGCAGCTTAAGCAGGGGTTCAGAGACCCAGTACTTC. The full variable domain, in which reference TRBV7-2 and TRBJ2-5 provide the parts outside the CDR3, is GAGVSQSPSNKVTEKGKDVELRCDPISGHTALYWYRQSLGQGLEFLIYFQGNSAPDKSGLPSDRFSAERTGGSVSTLTIQRTQQEDSAVYLCASSLSRGSETQYFGPGTRLLVL.